A selection of T cell receptor beta chains follows, all from one sample in a study of neoadjuvant anti-PD-1 for oral cavity cancer. Clones were read by immunoSEQ multiplex PCR, and TCRdb kept only the in-frame ones, dropping some. The sample holds about 16,000 clones, roughly 69% seen once. This specimen was PBMCs, taken before nivolumab (anti-PD-1) treatment. The source is a person aged 40-85 years with oral cavity squamous cell carcinoma. Each CDR3 is given with its conserved first and last residue. D genes are given only for firm matches. Some rows have no size entry. The others give once, few or many, or a class for an expanded clone.

NA | TRBJ2-1 | TRBV7-2 | TRBD2 | 15 | TGTGCCAGCAGCGGGGGACTAGCGGGCCTGAATGAGCAGTTCTTC | CASSGGLAGLNEQFF
NA | TRBJ1-5 | TRBV6-1 | NA | 16 | TGTGCCAGCAGTGAAGGGGGCGCGTGGAGTAATCAGCCCCAGCATTTT | CASSEGGAWSNQPQHF
NA | TRBJ2-2 | TRBV27 | TRBD2 | 16 | TGTGCCAGCAGTTTACCTAGCGGAGGGAACACCGGGGAGCTGTTTTTT | CASSLPSGGNTGELFF
NA | TRBJ2-3 | TRBV5-1 | NA | 15 | TGCGCCAGCAGCTTGGAGGGGCAAAACACAGATACGCAGTATTTT | CASSLEGQNTDTQYF
large | TRBJ1-1 | TRBV7-6 | NA | 15 | TGTGCCAGCAGGTTAGAGCCCAGTGGGAACACTGAAGCTTTCTTT | CASRLEPSGNTEAFF
NA | TRBJ2-6 | TRBV19 | NA | 14 | TGTGCCAGTAGCCCAGGCTCTGGGGCCAACGTCCTGACTTTC | CASSPGSGANVLTF
few | TRBJ2-5 | TRBV2 | TRBD2 | 15 | TGTGCCAGCAGTGAAGGGGGTTTAGCGGGGTTAGCCCAGTACTTC | CASSEGGLAGLAQYF
once | TRBJ2-1 | TRBV4-1 | TRBD2 | 15 | TGCGCCAGCAGCACGATAGCGGGGTCCTACAATGAGCAGTTCTTC | CASSTIAGSYNEQFF
NA | TRBJ1-1 | TRBV30 | TRBD1 | 13 | TGTGCCTGGAGGAAACAGGGGTACACTGAAGCTTTCTTT | CAWRKQGYTEAFF
NA | TRBJ2-4 | TRBV9 | NA | 16 | TGTGCCAGCAGCGTAGAGAGTGGTCTAGCCAAAAACATTCAGTACTTC | CASSVESGLAKNIQYF
NA | TRBJ2-5 | TRBV7-6 | NA | 15 | TGTGCCAGCAGCTTAAGGCCCGCGGTCGGGGAGACCCAGTACTTC | CASSLRPAVGETQYF
few | TRBJ2-7 | TRBV5-1 | TRBD2 | 18 | TGCGCCAGCAGCTGGACTAGCGGGAGGGCTCCGAACTCCTACGAGCAGTACTTC | CASSWTSGRAPNSYEQYF
NA | TRBJ2-1 | TRBV5-1 | TRBD2 | 18 | TGCGCCAGCAGCCCCCCCGGGACTAGCGGGAACACCTACAATGAGCAGTTCTTC | CASSPPGTSGNTYNEQFF
NA | TRBJ2-1 | TRBV10-3 | TRBD2 | 14 | TGTGCCATCAGGCCCGGGGGGCGGGAGGTTGAGCAGTTCTTC | CAIRPGGREVEQFF
few | TRBJ1-1 | TRBV28 | NA | 15 | TGTGCCAGCAGCTATGACAGGTTAACGAACACTGAAGCTTTCTTT | CASSYDRLTNTEAFF
NA | TRBJ1-1 | TRBV2 | TRBD1 | 14 | TGTGCCAGCAGTGATCGACAGGGATACACTGAAGCTTTCTTT | CASSDRQGYTEAFF
once | TRBJ2-1 | TRBV7-8 | NA | 16 | TGTGCCAGCAGCCGCGTTCGGGGGCAAGTATACAATGAGCAGTTCTTC | CASSRVRGQVYNEQFF
NA | TRBJ2-7 | TRBV10-1 | TRBD2 | 12 | TGCGCCAGCAGTGAGCGGGGGGATGAGCAGTACTTC | CASSERGDEQYF
NA | TRBJ1-4 | TRBV2 | NA | 12 | TGTGCCAGCAGTGAAGCGATCTCAAAACTGTTTTTT | CASSEAISKLFF
NA | TRBJ2-2 | TRBV5-1 | NA | 14 | TGCGCCAGCAGCCTCGGAGGGGGAGCCGGGGAGCTGTTTTTT | CASSLGGGAGELFF
few | TRBJ2-7 | TRBV28 | TRBD2 | 14 | TGTGCCAGCATAAAAACGGGAGGGTTTTACGAGCAGTACTTC | CASIKTGGFYEQYF
NA | TRBJ2-5 | TRBV11-3 | TRBD1 | 14 | TGTGCCAGCAGACTGGGACAGGGGGATGAGACCCAGTACTTC | CASRLGQGDETQYF
NA | TRBJ2-7 | TRBV13 | TRBD2 | 15 | TGTGCCAGCAGGATAGCGGGCCCAAGCTCCTACGAGCAGTACTTC | CASRIAGPSSYEQYF
NA | TRBJ2-2 | TRBV11-3 | TRBD2 | 16 | TGTGCCAGCAGTGAACGGGGGGGACAAGTAACCGGGGAGCTGTTTTTT | CASSERGGQVTGELFF
NA | TRBJ2-2 | TRBV5-1 | TRBD2 | 17 | TGCGCCAGCAGCATAGGACTAGCGCCCATAGCGGCCGGGGAGCTGTTTTTT | CASSIGLAPIAAGELFF
NA | TRBJ2-3 | TRBV5-4 | TRBD2 | 18 | TGTGCCAGCAGCTTGGCTAGGGCTAGCGGGGGTATGACAGATACGCAGTATTTT | CASSLARASGGMTDTQYF
few | TRBJ2-7 | TRBV7-7 | NA | 14 | TGTGCTAGCAGCTCGGGAGTAGCCCCCTACGAGCAGTACTTC | CASSSGVAPYEQYF
once | TRBJ1-1 | TRBV4-2 | NA | 13 | TGTGCCAGCAGCCAAGATGAGCAGCCTGAAGCTTTCTTT | CASSQDEQPEAFF
once | TRBJ2-1 | TRBV11-2 | TRBD2 | 15 | TGTGCCAGCAGCTTTGCGGGAGGCCTCAACAATGAGCAGTTCTTC | CASSFAGGLNNEQFF
few | TRBJ1-1 | TRBV9 | NA | 14 | TGTGCCAGCAGCGTAGGGCAGCCGAACACTGAAGCTTTCTTT | CASSVGQPNTEAFF
few | TRBJ1-2 | TRBV11-2 | NA | 14 | TGTGCCAGCAGCCCCCTTCCGGACAGAGATGGCTACACCTTC | CASSPLPDRDGYTF
NA | TRBJ2-7 | TRBV27 | NA | 15 | TGTGCCAGCAGTTTAGTAGGCGGAACCTCCTACGAGCAGTACTTC | CASSLVGGTSYEQYF
NA | TRBJ2-7 | TRBV6-5 | NA | 14 | TGTGCCAGCAGTTACTATGGGGGAACCTACGAGCAGTACTTC | CASSYYGGTYEQYF
NA | TRBJ1-2 | TRBV20-1 | NA | 10 | TGCAGTGTAGACAGCTATGGCTACACCTTC | CSVDSYGYTF
once | TRBJ1-3 | TRBV28 | NA | 14 | TGTGCCAGCAGTTTTTACAGGGACCCAAACACCATATATTTT | CASSFYRDPNTIYF
NA | TRBJ2-5 | TRBV11-2 | NA | 13 | TGTGCCAGCAGCTTAGGACCTCAAGAGACCCAGTACTTC | CASSLGPQETQYF
NA | TRBJ1-2 | TRBV6-1 | NA | 13 | TGTGCCAGCAGTGAAGCAGGGGACTATGGCTACACCTTC | CASSEAGDYGYTF
NA | TRBJ1-2 | TRBV6-5 | NA | 14 | TGTGCCAGCAGTATCACCCAGATGAACCATGGCTACACCTTC | CASSITQMNHGYTF
NA | TRBJ2-3 | TRBV2 | TRBD2 | 16 | TGTGCCAGCAGCGGGACTAGCGGGAGGCCCACAGATACGCAGTATTTT | CASSGTSGRPTDTQYF
few | TRBJ2-1 | TRBV2 | TRBD2 | 17 | TGTGCCAGCCGTAGGGGCCTAGCGGGTTACTCCTACAATGAGCAGTTCTTC | CASRRGLAGYSYNEQFF
once | TRBJ2-7 | TRBV6-5 | TRBD1 | 13 | TGTGCCAGCACCCTCCTGGGGACAGGCGAGCAGTACTTC | CASTLLGTGEQYF
NA | TRBJ2-7 | TRBV27 | TRBD2 | 13 | TGTGCCAGCGGGTGGGGACTAGCGGACGAGCAGTACTTC | CASGWGLADEQYF
once | TRBJ2-1 | TRBV7-6 | TRBD2 | 15 | TGTGCCAGCAGCACCCTTAGCGGGGGCCACAATGAGCAGTTCTTC | CASSTLSGGHNEQFF
NA | TRBJ1-2 | TRBV29-1 | NA | 12 | TGCAGCGTTGGGAGGCAGGACTATGGCTACACCTTC | CSVGRQDYGYTF
NA | TRBJ2-5 | TRBV5-4 | TRBD2 | 16 | TGTGCCAGCAGCTTGGAAGCGGGACTAGCGGAAGAGACCCAGTACTTC | CASSLEAGLAEETQYF
NA | TRBJ2-5 | TRBV6-5 | NA | 14 | TGTGCCAGCAGTTACGTCCGGGAGCGCGGGACCCAGTACTTC | CASSYVRERGTQYF
NA | TRBJ1-1 | TRBV7-8 | NA | 14 | TGTGCCAGCAGCTCCAGAGATCTGAACACTGAAGCTTTCTTT | CASSSRDLNTEAFF
NA | TRBJ1-2 | TRBV30 | NA | 14 | TGTGCCTGGAGTGAAGGTCCAGGGGACTATGGCTACACCTTC | CAWSEGPGDYGYTF
NA | TRBJ1-5 | TRBV30 | NA | 16 | TGTGCCTGGAGCCCAATGGGCAGGGGAGGAACTCAGCCCCAGCATTTT | CAWSPMGRGGTQPQHF
NA | TRBJ1-2 | TRBV6-6 | TRBD1 | 16 | TGTGCCAGCAGTTTTACCGCCTCCCAGGGGGGAGCAGGCTACACCTTC | CASSFTASQGGAGYTF
NA | TRBJ2-1 | TRBV14 | TRBD2 | 16 | TGTGCCAGCAGCCAGGGGAGCGGGATCTCCTACAATGAGCAGTTCTTC | CASSQGSGISYNEQFF
once | TRBJ2-2 | TRBV19 | NA | 14 | TGTGCCAGTAGCGGTGGTGGGAACACCGGGGAGCTGTTTTTT | CASSGGGNTGELFF
few | TRBJ1-4 | TRBV6-5 | NA | 14 | TGTGCCAGCAGCGGGACACTCACAGGGGAAAAACTGTTTTTT | CASSGTLTGEKLFF
few | TRBJ2-1 | TRBV5-1 | NA | 14 | TGCGCCAGCAGCTTGGGGGCGGACTACAATGAGCAGTTCTTC | CASSLGADYNEQFF
NA | TRBJ2-1 | TRBV6-4 | TRBD2 | 16 | TGTGCCAGCACCGCACTAGCGGGAGGTTCGGGCAATGAGCAGTTCTTC | CASTALAGGSGNEQFF
NA | TRBJ1-1 | TRBV7-2 | NA | 17 | TGTGCCAGCAGCTCCACAGGGAATGGCAGCGTCGACACTGAAGCTTTCTTT | CASSSTGNGSVDTEAFF
NA | TRBJ2-5 | TRBV19 | NA | 15 | TGTGCCAGTAGTAGGGGGATGGGGATACAAGAGACCCAGTACTTC | CASSRGMGIQETQYF